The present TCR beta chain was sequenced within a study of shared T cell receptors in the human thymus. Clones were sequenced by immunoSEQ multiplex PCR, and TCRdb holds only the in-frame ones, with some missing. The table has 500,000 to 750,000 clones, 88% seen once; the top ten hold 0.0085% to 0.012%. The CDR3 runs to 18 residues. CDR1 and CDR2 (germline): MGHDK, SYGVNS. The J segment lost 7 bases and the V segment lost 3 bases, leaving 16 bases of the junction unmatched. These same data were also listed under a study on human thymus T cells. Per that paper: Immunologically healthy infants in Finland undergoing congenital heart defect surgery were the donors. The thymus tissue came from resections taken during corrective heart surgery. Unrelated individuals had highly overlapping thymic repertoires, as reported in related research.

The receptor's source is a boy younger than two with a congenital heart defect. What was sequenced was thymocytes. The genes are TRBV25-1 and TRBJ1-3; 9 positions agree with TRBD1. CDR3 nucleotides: TGTGCCAGCAGTGATGGCCCCGACAGGGGGGCGAGTCCCAACACCATATATTTT. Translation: CASSDGPDRGASPNTIYF.